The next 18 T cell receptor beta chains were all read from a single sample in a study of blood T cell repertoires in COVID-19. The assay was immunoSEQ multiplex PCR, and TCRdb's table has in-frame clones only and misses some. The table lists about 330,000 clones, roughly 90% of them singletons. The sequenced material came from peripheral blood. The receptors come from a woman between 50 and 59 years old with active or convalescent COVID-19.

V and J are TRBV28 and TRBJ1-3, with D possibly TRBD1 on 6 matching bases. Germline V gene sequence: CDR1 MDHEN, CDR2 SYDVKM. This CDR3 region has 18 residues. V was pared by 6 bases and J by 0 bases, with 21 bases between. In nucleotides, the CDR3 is TGTGCCAGCAGCCCCGCCGGGACACCGGTGGGCTCTGGAAACACCATATATTTT. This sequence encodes CASSPAGTPVGSGNTIYF.

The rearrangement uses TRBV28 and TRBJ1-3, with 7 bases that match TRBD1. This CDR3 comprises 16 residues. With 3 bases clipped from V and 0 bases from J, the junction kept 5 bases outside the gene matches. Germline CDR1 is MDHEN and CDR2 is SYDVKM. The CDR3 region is CASSLEAGGSGNTIYF. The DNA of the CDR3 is TGTGCCAGCAGTTTGGAGGCAGGGGGCTCTGGAAACACCATATATTTT.

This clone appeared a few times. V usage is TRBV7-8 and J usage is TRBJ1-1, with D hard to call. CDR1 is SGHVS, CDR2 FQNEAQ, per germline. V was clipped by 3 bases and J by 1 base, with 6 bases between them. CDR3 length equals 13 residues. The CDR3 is CASSFPKNTEAFF. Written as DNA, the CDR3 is TGTGCCAGCAGCTTTCCCAAGAACACTGAAGCTTTCTTT.

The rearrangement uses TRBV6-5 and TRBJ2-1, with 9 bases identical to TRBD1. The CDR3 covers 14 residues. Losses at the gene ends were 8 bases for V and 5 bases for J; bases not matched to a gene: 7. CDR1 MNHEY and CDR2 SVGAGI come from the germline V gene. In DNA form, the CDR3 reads TGTGCCAGCGGGGGGACAGGGTTCAACAATGAGCAGTTCTTC. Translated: CASGGTGFNNEQFF.

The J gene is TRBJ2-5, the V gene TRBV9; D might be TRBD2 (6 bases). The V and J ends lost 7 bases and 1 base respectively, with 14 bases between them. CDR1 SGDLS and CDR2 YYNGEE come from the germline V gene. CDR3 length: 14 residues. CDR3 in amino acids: CASGRGNAQETQYF. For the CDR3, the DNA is TGTGCCAGCGGACGGGGGAATGCCCAAGAGACCCAGTACTTC.

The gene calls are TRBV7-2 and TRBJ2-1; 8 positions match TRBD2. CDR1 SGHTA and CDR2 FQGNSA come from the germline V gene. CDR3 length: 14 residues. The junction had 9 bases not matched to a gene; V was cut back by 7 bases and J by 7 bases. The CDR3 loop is CASNLNREGNEQFF. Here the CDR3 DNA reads TGTGCCAGCAACCTCAACCGGGAGGGGAATGAGCAGTTCTTC.

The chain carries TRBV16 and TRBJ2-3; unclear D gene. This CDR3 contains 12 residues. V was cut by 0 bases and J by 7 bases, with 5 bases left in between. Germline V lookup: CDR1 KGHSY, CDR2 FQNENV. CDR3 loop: CASSQSFYTQYF. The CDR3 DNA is TGTGCCAGCAGCCAATCCTTCTATACGCAGTATTTT.

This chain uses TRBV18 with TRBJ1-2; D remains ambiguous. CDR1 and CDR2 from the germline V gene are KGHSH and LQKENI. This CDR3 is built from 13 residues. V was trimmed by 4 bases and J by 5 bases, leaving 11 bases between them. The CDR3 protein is CASSLSQEYGYTF. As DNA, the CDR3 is TGTGCCAGCTCACTGTCTCAGGAATATGGCTACACCTTC.

The CDR3 sequence is CASRTGYIARVRIQNTEAFF. Here the CDR3 DNA reads TGTGCCAGCAGGACAGGGTATATCGCCAGGGTACGAATACAGAACACTGAAGCTTTCTTT. The chain couples TRBV21-1 to TRBJ1-1; the DNA was not used to check the table's D call, TRBD1. TRBV21-1 is classified as a pseudogene. The CDR3 is 20 amino acids.

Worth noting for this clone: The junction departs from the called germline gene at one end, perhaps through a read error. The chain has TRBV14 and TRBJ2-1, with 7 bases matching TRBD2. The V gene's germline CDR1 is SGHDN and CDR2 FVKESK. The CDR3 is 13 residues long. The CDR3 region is CASSHTSREGFLF. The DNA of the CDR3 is TGTGCCAGCAGCCATACTTCCAGGGAGGGGTTCCTCTTC.

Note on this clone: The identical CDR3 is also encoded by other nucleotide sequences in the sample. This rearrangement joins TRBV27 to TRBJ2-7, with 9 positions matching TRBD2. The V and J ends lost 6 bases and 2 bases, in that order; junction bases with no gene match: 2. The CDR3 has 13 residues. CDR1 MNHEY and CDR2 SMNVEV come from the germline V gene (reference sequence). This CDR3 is CASRLAGTYEQYF. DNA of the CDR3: TGTGCCAGCAGACTAGCGGGTACCTACGAGCAGTACTTC.

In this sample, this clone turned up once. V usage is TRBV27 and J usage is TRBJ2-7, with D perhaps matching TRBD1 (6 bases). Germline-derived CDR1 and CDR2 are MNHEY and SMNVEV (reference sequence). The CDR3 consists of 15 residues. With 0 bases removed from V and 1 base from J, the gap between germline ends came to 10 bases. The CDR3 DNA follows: TGTGCCAGCAGTTTATCGCCTACAGGGTCCTACGAGCAGTACTTC. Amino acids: CASSLSPTGSYEQYF.

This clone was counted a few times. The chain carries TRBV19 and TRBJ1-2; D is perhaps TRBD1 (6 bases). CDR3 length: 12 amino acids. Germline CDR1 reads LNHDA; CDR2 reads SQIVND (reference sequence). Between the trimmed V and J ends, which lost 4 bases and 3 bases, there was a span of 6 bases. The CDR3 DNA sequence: TGTGCCAGTAGTACAGGGGACTATGGCTACACCTTC. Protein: CASSTGDYGYTF.

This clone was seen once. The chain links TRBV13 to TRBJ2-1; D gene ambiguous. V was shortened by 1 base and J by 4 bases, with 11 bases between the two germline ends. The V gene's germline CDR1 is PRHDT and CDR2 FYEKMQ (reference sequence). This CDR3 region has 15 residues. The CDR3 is CASSLVQVSYNEQFF. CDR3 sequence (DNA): TGTGCCAGCAGCTTAGTGCAGGTGTCATACAATGAGCAGTTCTTC.

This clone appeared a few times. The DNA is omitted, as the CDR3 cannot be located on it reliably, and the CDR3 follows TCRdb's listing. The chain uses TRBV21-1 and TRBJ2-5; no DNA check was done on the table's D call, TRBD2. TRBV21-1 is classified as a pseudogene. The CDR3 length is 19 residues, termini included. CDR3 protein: CASSKVGYGIAGEKETQYF.

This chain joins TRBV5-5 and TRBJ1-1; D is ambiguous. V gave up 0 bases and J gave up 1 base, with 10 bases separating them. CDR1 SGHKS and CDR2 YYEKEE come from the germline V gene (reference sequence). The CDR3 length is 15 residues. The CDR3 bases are TGTGCCAGCAGCTTGGCGGCCGGAGCGAACACTGAAGCTTTCTTT. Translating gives CASSLAAGANTEAFF.

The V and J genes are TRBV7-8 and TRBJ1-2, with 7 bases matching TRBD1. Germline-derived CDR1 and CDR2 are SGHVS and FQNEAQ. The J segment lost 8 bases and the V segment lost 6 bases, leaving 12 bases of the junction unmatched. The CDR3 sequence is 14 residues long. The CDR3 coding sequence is TGTGCCAGCAGGGATGACAGGGCCGTCGGGGGCTACACCTTC. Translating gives CASRDDRAVGGYTF.

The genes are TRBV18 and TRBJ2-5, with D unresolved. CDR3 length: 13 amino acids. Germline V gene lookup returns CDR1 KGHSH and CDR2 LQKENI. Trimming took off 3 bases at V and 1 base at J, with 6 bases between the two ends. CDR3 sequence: CASSPIVQETQYF. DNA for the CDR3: TGTGCCAGCTCACCTATAGTCCAAGAGACCCAGTACTTC.